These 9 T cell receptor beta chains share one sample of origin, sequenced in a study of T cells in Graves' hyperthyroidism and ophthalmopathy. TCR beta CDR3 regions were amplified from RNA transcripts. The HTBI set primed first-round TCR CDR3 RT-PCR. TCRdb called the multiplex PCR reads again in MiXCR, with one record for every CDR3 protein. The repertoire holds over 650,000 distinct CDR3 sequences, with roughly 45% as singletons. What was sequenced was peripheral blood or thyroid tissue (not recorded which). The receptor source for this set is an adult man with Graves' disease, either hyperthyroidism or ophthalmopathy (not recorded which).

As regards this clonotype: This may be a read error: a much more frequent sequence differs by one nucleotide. CDR3 bases: TGCAGCGTTATATGGACAGGGGGCAATGAAAAACTGTTTTTT. Translating gives CSVIWTGGNEKLFF. The V and J genes are TRBV29-1 and TRBJ1-4, with TRBD1 matching 11 bases. This CDR3 spans 14 amino acids. V trimming: 5 bases; J trimming: 5 bases; junction bases outside the gene matches: 4. Germline lookup yields CDR1 SQVTM and CDR2 ANQGSEA.

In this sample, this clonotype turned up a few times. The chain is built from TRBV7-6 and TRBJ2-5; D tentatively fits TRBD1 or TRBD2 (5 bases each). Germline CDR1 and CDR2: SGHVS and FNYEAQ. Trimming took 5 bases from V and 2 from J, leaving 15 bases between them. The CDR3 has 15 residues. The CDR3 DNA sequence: TGTGCCAGCAGCCAAACGCCCAGGGAGCAAGAGACCCAGTACTTC. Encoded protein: CASSQTPREQETQYF.

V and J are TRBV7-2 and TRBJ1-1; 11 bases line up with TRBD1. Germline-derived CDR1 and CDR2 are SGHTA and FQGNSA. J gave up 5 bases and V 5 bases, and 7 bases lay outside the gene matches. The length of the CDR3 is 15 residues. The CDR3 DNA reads TGTGCCAGCAGCCCGACGGGACAGGGGGTAACTGAAGCTTTCTTT. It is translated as CASSPTGQGVTEAFF.

The CDR3 loop is CASSAGTSGRTYEQYF. CDR3 DNA sequence: TGCGCCAGCAGTGCCGGGACTAGCGGGCGCACCTACGAGCAGTACTTC. The chain employs TRBV5-1 and TRBJ2-7; 12 nucleotides match TRBD2. The CDR3 runs 16 residues. CDR1 is SGHRS and CDR2 is YFSETQ in the germline V gene. The V gene end was trimmed by 5 bases and the J gene end by 2 bases; junction bases not matched to a gene: 8.

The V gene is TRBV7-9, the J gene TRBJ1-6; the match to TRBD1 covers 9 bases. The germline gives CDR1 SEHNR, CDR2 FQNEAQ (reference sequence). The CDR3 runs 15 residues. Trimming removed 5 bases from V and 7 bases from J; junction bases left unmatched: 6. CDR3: CASSSSTGGNSPLHF. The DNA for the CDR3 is TGTGCCAGCAGCAGCTCGACAGGGGGAAATTCACCCCTCCACTTT.

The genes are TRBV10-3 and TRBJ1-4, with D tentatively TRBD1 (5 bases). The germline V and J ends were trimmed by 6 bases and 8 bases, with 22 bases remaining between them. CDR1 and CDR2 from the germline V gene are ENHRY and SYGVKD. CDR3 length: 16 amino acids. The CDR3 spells CAISASGGGHSEKLFF. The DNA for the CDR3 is TGTGCCATCAGCGCAAGTGGAGGAGGACACAGCGAAAAACTGTTTTTT.

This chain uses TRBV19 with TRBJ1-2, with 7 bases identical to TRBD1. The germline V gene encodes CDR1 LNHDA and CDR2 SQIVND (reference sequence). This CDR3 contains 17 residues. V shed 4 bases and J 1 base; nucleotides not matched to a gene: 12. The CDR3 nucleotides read TGTGCCAGTAGTACACGTAGGCAGGGGGACCATAACTATGGCTACACCTTC. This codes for CASSTRRQGDHNYGYTF.

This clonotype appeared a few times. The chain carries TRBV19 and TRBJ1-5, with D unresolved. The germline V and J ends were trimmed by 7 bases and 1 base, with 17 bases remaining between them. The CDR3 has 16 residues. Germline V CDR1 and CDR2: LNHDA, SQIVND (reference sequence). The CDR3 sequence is CASTELGWQSNQPQHF. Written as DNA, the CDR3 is TGTGCCAGTACCGAATTGGGTTGGCAAAGCAATCAGCCCCAGCATTTT.

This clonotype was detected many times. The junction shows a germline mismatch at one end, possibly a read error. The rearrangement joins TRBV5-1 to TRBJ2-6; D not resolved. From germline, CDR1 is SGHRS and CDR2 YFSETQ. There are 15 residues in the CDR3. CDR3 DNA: TGTGCCAGCAGCTTAGAAGGGTCTGGGGCCAACGTCCTGACTTTC. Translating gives CASSLEGSGANVLTF.